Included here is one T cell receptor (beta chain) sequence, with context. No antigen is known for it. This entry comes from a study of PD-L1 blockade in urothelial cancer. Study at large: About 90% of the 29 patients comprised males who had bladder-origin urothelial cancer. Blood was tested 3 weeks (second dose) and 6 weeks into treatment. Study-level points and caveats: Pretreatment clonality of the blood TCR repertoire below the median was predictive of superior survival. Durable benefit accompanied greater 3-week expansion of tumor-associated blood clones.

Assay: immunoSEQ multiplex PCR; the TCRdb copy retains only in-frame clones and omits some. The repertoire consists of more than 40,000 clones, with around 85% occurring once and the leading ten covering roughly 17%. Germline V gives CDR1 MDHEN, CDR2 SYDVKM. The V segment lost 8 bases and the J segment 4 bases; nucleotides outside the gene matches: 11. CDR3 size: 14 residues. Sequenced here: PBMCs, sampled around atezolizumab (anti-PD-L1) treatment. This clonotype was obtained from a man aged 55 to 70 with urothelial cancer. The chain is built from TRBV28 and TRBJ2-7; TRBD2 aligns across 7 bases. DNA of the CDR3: TGTGCCAGCGGCGTCGGGCGGGAGAGGTACGAGCAGTACTTC. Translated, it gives CASGVGRERYEQYF. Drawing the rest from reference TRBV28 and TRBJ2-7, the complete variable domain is DVKVTQSSRYLVKRTGEKVFLECVQDMDHENMFWYRQDPGLGLRLIYFSYDVKMKEKGDIPEGYSVSREKKERFSLILESASTNQTSMYLCASGVGRERYEQYFGPGTRLTVT.